These T cell receptor beta chains were read from a single sample in a study of cytomegalovirus exposure and HLA in healthy donors. The data were produced by immunoSEQ multiplex PCR, yet TCRdb's version contains in-frame clones alone and is incomplete. Of under 80,000 clones listed, roughly 90% were seen once; the top ten hold about 1.2%. The sequenced material came from PBMCs. The origin of the receptors is a woman younger than 35 in good health and CMV-seronegative. Each CDR3 is given with its conserved first and last residue. A D gene is named only where the DNA matches it firmly. For some rows the clone size is stated as once, few or many, or as a class when expanded; others skip it.

V gene: TRBV28
D gene: TRBD2
J gene: TRBJ2-7
clone size: -
CDR3 protein: CASSYGLAGMTYEQYF
CDR3 DNA: TGTGCCAGCAGTTATGGACTAGCGGGGATGACCTACGAGCAGTACTTC

V gene: TRBV27
D gene: TRBD1
J gene: TRBJ2-3
clone size: -
CDR3 protein: CASSRTDRGRIDTQYF
CDR3 DNA: TGTGCCAGCAGTAGAACCGACAGGGGTAGGATAGATACGCAGTATTTT

V gene: TRBV19
D gene: TRBD1
J gene: TRBJ1-5
clone size: once
CDR3 protein: CASSIGRGQGGNQPQHF
CDR3 DNA: TGTGCCAGTAGTATTGGCAGGGGGCAGGGAGGCAATCAGCCCCAGCATTTT

V gene: TRBV7-2
D gene: TRBD1
J gene: TRBJ2-2
clone size: -
CDR3 protein: CASSLVQGAAGELFF
CDR3 DNA: TGTGCCAGCAGCTTAGTGCAGGGGGCGGCCGGGGAGCTGTTTTTT

V gene: TRBV28
D gene: TRBD2
J gene: TRBJ2-7
clone size: once
CDR3 protein: CASSSDPPLGRVNEQYF
CDR3 DNA: TGTGCCAGCAGTTCTGATCCCCCCCTTGGGAGGGTAAACGAGCAGTACTTC

V gene: TRBV4-1
D gene: -
J gene: TRBJ2-7
clone size: once
CDR3 protein: CASSQRLDSSYEQYF
CDR3 DNA: TGCGCCAGCAGCCAGCGACTCGATAGCTCCTACGAGCAGTACTTC

V gene: TRBV18
D gene: -
J gene: TRBJ2-2
clone size: -
CDR3 protein: CASSPPNKNTGELFF
CDR3 DNA: TGTGCCAGCTCACCGCCAAACAAGAACACCGGGGAGCTGTTTTTT

V gene: TRBV7-9
D gene: TRBD1
J gene: TRBJ2-5
clone size: -
CDR3 protein: CASSPVRTGQETQYF
CDR3 DNA: TGTGCCAGCAGCCCAGTGAGGACAGGACAAGAGACCCAGTACTTC

V gene: TRBV12-5
D gene: -
J gene: TRBJ1-1
clone size: -
CDR3 protein: CASGLVPGGEAFF
CDR3 DNA: TGTGCTAGTGGTTTGGTACCTGGGGGGGAAGCTTTCTTT

V gene: TRBV4-1
D gene: -
J gene: TRBJ2-2
clone size: -
CDR3 protein: CASSLEITGTGELFF
CDR3 DNA: TGCGCCAGCAGCCTAGAAATAACAGGGACCGGGGAGCTGTTTTTT

V gene: TRBV2
D gene: -
J gene: TRBJ1-1
clone size: few
CDR3 protein: CASRDSITEAFF
CDR3 DNA: TGTGCCAGCAGAGACAGTATCACTGAAGCTTTCTTT

V gene: TRBV19
D gene: TRBD1
J gene: TRBJ1-1
clone size: -
CDR3 protein: CATQGVYTGATEAFF
CDR3 DNA: TGTGCCACCCAAGGGGTTTATACAGGGGCCACTGAAGCTTTCTTT

V gene: TRBV5-8
D gene: TRBD1
J gene: TRBJ2-3
clone size: few
CDR3 protein: CASSRTGGASADTQYF
CDR3 DNA: TGTGCCAGCAGCCGGACAGGGGGCGCGTCGGCAGATACGCAGTATTTT

V gene: TRBV7-2
D gene: -
J gene: TRBJ1-2
clone size: -
CDR3 protein: CASSLGTRRGYTF
CDR3 DNA: TGTGCCAGCAGCTTAGGCACACGCCGAGGCTACACCTTC

V gene: TRBV5-1
D gene: -
J gene: TRBJ2-2
clone size: -
CDR3 protein: CASSLASARVVGNTGELFF
CDR3 DNA: TGCGCCAGCAGCTTGGCTTCGGCGAGGGTAGTCGGGAACACCGGGGAGCTGTTTTTT

V gene: TRBV7-2
D gene: -
J gene: TRBJ2-1
clone size: -
CDR3 protein: CASSLLLARGEQFF
CDR3 DNA: TGTGCCAGCAGCTTGTTGCTAGCAAGGGGGGAGCAGTTCTTC

V gene: TRBV10-1
D gene: TRBD2
J gene: TRBJ2-5
clone size: few
CDR3 protein: CASSEGTSDSETQYF
CDR3 DNA: TGCGCCAGCAGTGAAGGGACTAGCGATTCGGAGACCCAGTACTTC

V gene: TRBV5-1
D gene: TRBD1
J gene: TRBJ1-1
clone size: -
CDR3 protein: CASSLGTVNTEAFF
CDR3 DNA: TGCGCCAGCAGCCTCGGGACAGTTAACACTGAAGCTTTCTTT

V gene: TRBV19
D gene: TRBD1
J gene: TRBJ2-6
clone size: -
CDR3 protein: CAVGDSAYSGANVLTF
CDR3 DNA: TGTGCCGTGGGGGACAGTGCTTACTCTGGGGCCAACGTCCTGACTTTC

V gene: TRBV6-5
D gene: -
J gene: TRBJ2-5
clone size: -
CDR3 protein: CASSLQGDETQYF
CDR3 DNA: TGTGCCAGCAGCCTACAGGGAGACGAGACCCAGTACTTC

V gene: TRBV5-1
D gene: TRBD2
J gene: TRBJ2-3
clone size: -
CDR3 protein: CASSSGLAGFTDTQYF
CDR3 DNA: TGCGCCAGCAGCTCCGGACTAGCGGGGTTCACAGATACGCAGTATTTT

V gene: TRBV9
D gene: -
J gene: TRBJ1-1
clone size: -
CDR3 protein: CASSVVRGLNTEAFF
CDR3 DNA: TGTGCCAGCAGCGTAGTGCGGGGATTGAACACTGAAGCTTTCTTT

V gene: TRBV15
D gene: -
J gene: TRBJ2-1
clone size: -
CDR3 protein: CATSRDGFEQFF
CDR3 DNA: TGTGCCACCAGCAGAGACGGGTTCGAGCAGTTCTTC

V gene: TRBV30
D gene: -
J gene: TRBJ1-2
clone size: -
CDR3 protein: CAWREIRRGYTF
CDR3 DNA: TGTGCCTGGAGGGAAATAAGGAGAGGCTACACCTTC